The source of this TCR beta chain is a study of T cells expressing NK-cell markers. Study observations and caveats: There were a few donors in whom these clonotypes also led the CD3+CD56-NKG2C+ fraction.

TCRdb re-called the 5' RACE reads; one entry per CDR3 protein, DNA not given. Here the sample table reports over 13,000 distinct CDR3 sequences. Comment on this clonotype: What it binds is not known.

The CDR3 runs to 16 residues. Germline V lookup: CDR1 MNHEY, CDR2 SVGAGI. The chain has TRBV6-5 and TRBJ2-2; the TRBD1 assignment by TCRdb is unverifiable without DNA. This sequence was found in a man between 18 and 69 years old in good health. The sample taken for sequencing was blood T cells: a sorted CD56 or NKG2C T cell subset, CD4+ or CD8+ T cells, or bulk PBMC T cells (not recorded which). The CDR3 loop reads CASSYSGQGASGELFF.